The clone carrying this TCR beta chain was seen at least ten times. Its antigen remains unidentified. This record belongs to a study of read filtering for tumor transcriptome and immune sequencing. The study's findings and limits: The CD138-negative fraction was mixed bone marrow immune cells, not pure T cells.

Molecular barcoded adaptors covering alpha/delta and beta/gamma chains were used on approximately 440 ng RNA. TCRdb re-analysed the reads in MiXCR, keeping a single row per CDR3 protein. This sample has over 20,000 distinct CDR3 sequences; about an eighth occur once, and the top ten carry around three fifths. Sequencing was done on a sample of a population of CD138-negative cells sorted from bone marrow. The TCR comes from a donor older than 35 with multiple myeloma.

CDR3 residues: CASSIRVTGGSYNEQFF. The DNA for the CDR3 is TGTGCCAGTAGTATCCGTGTGACAGGGGGCAGCTACAATGAGCAGTTCTTC. The chain combines TRBV19 with TRBJ2-1, with 10 positions matching TRBD1. This CDR3 spans 17 amino acids. The germline CDR1 and CDR2 sequences are LNHDA and SQIVND (reference sequence). Unmatched junction bases numbered 8, after V lost 3 bases and J lost 3 bases.